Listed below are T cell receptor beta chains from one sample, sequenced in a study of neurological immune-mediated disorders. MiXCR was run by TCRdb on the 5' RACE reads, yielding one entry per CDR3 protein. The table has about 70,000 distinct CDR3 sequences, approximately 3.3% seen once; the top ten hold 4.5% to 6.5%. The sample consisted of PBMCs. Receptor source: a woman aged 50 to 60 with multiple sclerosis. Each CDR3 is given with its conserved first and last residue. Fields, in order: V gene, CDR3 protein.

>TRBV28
CASSAYSTEAFF
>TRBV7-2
CASSQGASAPYEQYF
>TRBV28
CASSLNQGNYGYTF
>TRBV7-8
CASSWDRYNEQFF
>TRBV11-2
CASSAGVTEAFF
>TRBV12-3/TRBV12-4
CASSLRGASNQPQHF
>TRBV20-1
CSAEKGPNTEAFF
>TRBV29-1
CSVQLAVYEQYF
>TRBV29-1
CSVEDNTGELFF
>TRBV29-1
CSVVGGGDYGYTF
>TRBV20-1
CSAHWGGSYNSPLHF
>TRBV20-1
CSARARAGGATDTQYF
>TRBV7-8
CASSPAGNTEAFF
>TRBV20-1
CSARNSKGGAYGYTF
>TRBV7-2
CASSLGLTSGGALGELFF
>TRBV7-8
CASSLGAGASTDTQYF
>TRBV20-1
CSARDLSDTQYF
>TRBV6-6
CASSPIGQGQRETQYF
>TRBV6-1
CASNRDLTGELFF
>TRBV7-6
CASSQGQGTEAFF
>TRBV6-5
CASSRTSGRAASTDTQYF
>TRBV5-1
CASSLTTGTSGAPHKNIQYF
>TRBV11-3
CASSLTGISTDTQYF
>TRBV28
CASHPYNPTDEQFF
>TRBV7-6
CASSLAPGQGRREQFF
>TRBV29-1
CSARTSSSYEQYF
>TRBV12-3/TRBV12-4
CASKQDSNSYEQYF
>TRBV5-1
CASSLGDREQPQHF
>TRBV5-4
CASSLGGRAGAGETQYF
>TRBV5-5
CASSYGVGNEQFF
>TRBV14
CASSQVRFGGLRGNNEQFF
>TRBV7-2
CASSLEAEVGRGGDTEAFF
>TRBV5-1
CASSSGLAGGPYLPEQFF
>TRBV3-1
CASSLGGARTDTQYF
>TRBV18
CASSHAPTGTGGYTF
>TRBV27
CASSFMGLTGELFF
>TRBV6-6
CASSLWDKTQNF
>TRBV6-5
CANSYSIGAYEQYF
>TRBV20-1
CSAREKERPNEKLFF
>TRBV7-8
CASSLGARLNTEAFF
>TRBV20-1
CSARAFAGQILGF
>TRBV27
CASSFQASTEAFF
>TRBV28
CASKVGGGWANQETQYF
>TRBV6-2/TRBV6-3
CASSYSDLGRRSYEQYF
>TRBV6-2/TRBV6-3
CASRPGGLAGIYNEQFF
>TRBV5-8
CASSVLGARDTGELFF
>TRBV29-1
CSVPRGGTGGWWTEAFF
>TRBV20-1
CSLSQQGSDTQYF